This T cell receptor (beta chain) was captured by sequencing in a study of blood T cells in healthy people across ages. Germline loops: CDR1 SGHRS, CDR2 YFSETQ. This CDR3 is built from 16 residues. The V and J ends lost 4 bases and 0 bases respectively, with 11 bases between them. Sample-barcoded 5' priming and a J-beta primer mix drove a second PCR of about 6 to 11 cycles. TCRdb independently ran MiXCR on the 5' RACE reads; one entry per CDR3 protein. The sample has a few hundred thousand distinct CDR3 sequences; roughly 28% are singletons. This chain joins TRBV5-1 and TRBJ2-6; weak D call: TRBD2 (6 bases). The receptor was isolated from a woman in her seventies in good health. Sequences were obtained from blood. For the CDR3, the DNA is TGCGCCAGCAGCCATGGAGGGTCCTCTGGGGCCAACGTCCTGACTTTC. Protein: CASSHGGSSGANVLTF.